These 13 T cell receptor beta chains originate from one sample sequenced in a study of regulatory T cells in long-lasting Graves disease (dated by TCRdb to the early 2020s). The sample's time point label is to be understood as: newly diagnosed GD, antithyroid drugs for less than 3 months. For both TCR sequencing and RNA sequencing, RNA was extracted from PBMCs using TRIzol. The method behind the library was multiplex PCR. The sequencing machine was an Illumina HiSeq 4000. TCR beta libraries were built with iRepertoire HTBI primers and Arm-PCR amplification of CDR3 regions. TCRdb cleaned the public reads at Q25 with fastp, built clones with MiXCR and kept in-frame beta chains. Each CDR3 protein gets just one entry, which takes the most common genes and DNA from the rows behind it. Present in this sample are 400,000 to 500,000 distinct CDR3 sequences, 16% of which were seen just once. Approximately 22% of the sample belongs to the ten largest clones.

In addition, the sample was reused for a study of T cells in Graves' hyperthyroidism and ophthalmopathy.

The specimen was peripheral blood mononuclear cells (PBMCs), collected at new diagnosis, from a patient treated with antithyroid drugs. The receptors shown here come from a woman aged 18-35 years with Graves disease. Donor details come from another sample of the same person, matched by shared clones.

CDR3: CSVFSRESPYEQYF. CDR3 nucleotide sequence: TGCAGCGTTTTCTCCCGGGAGTCTCCCTACGAGCAGTACTTC. The J gene is TRBJ2-7, the V gene TRBV29-1; possible D gene TRBD2, 6 bases. CDR1 and CDR2 (germline): SQVTM, ANQGSEA. Trimming left V 5 bases short and J 2 bases short, with 16 bases between. The length of the CDR3 is 14 residues.

There are many counts of this clonotype. The chain carries TRBV3-1 and TRBJ1-4; 11 positions match TRBD1. The CDR3 covers 16 residues. Germline loops: CDR1 LGHDT, CDR2 YNNKEL (reference sequence). V dropped 0 bases and J dropped 7; count of bases not matched to a gene: 4. CDR3 DNA: TGTGCCAGCAGCCAAGATCTGGGGACAGGGGGTGAAAAACTGTTTTTT. Amino acids: CASSQDLGTGGEKLFF.

A few counts support this clonotype. The chain links TRBV27 to TRBJ1-2, with 10 bases fitting TRBD1. In germline, CDR1 is MNHEY, CDR2 SMNVEV (reference sequence). With V trimmed by 4 bases and J by 5 bases, 28 bases remained unmatched. The CDR3 covers 22 residues. The DNA for the CDR3 is TGTGCCAGCAGTTCATATTTGGAGCCGGGACAGGGGTCCTACCAACAGGGTTATGGCTACACCTTC. Translating it yields CASSSYLEPGQGSYQQGYGYTF.

This chain joins TRBV24-1 and TRBJ2-2; 8 nucleotides agree with TRBD1. Looked up from germline, CDR1 is KGHDR and CDR2 is SFDVKD. The J segment lost 7 bases and the V segment lost 2 bases, leaving 8 bases of the junction unmatched. The CDR3 consists of 16 residues. The CDR3 nucleotides are TGTGCCACCAGTGATTCCGAGGACAGGGTTAGCGGGGAGCTGTTTTTT. Protein product: CATSDSEDRVSGELFF.

CDR3 DNA: TGTGCCAGCAGTCAGGGTTATCAGTACAATGAGCAGTTCTTC. Protein sequence: CASSQGYQYNEQFF. The chain links TRBV7-3 to TRBJ2-1; weak D call: TRBD1 (5 bases). CDR3 length: 14 amino acids. The V gene lost 6 bases and the J gene lost 4 bases, with 13 bases spanning the gap. CDR1 is SGHTA, CDR2 FQGTGA, per germline.

The chain combines TRBV28 with TRBJ2-1; the D is unclear. CDR3 length: 11 amino acids. Germline V gene sequence: CDR1 MDHEN, CDR2 SYDVKM. Trimming shortened V by 7 bases and J by 9 bases, and 10 bases separated the two germline ends. In DNA, the CDR3 is TGTGCCAGCACCTTAGGTGGTGAGCAGTTCTTC. It encodes CASTLGGEQFF.

This clonotype has a handful of counts. The chain recombines TRBV5-1 with TRBJ2-3; 10 bases are a match to TRBD2. CDR3 length: 16 amino acids. The V gene end was trimmed by 4 bases and the J gene end by 2 bases; junction bases not matched to a gene: 7. In germline, CDR1 is SGHRS, CDR2 YFSETQ. The DNA of the CDR3 is TGCGCCAGCAGCCCTACTAGCGGGGCCCTCACAGATACGCAGTATTTT. This gives the protein CASSPTSGALTDTQYF.

The chain employs TRBV7-9 and TRBJ2-7; 12 positions agree with TRBD2. V lost 5 bases, J lost 2 bases, and 7 bases stayed unmatched. The CDR3 sequence is 16 residues long. Germline V gene lookup returns CDR1 SEHNR and CDR2 FQNEAQ (reference sequence). This chain's CDR3 is CASSAPTSGSPYEQYF. The CDR3 DNA sequence: TGTGCCAGCAGCGCCCCGACTAGCGGGAGTCCCTACGAGCAGTACTTC.

The chain recombines TRBV28 with TRBJ2-3; D possibly corresponds to TRBD1 (6 bases). The J call is in doubt because the DNA end fits TRBJ2-5 better. This CDR3 has 15 amino acids. Germline CDR1 and CDR2: MDHEN and SYDVKM. Here the CDR3 reads CASSLFQGSEETQYF. CDR3 DNA: TGTGCCAGCAGTTTATTTCAGGGGTCGGAGGAGACCCAGTACTTC.

The chain links TRBV5-1 to TRBJ2-5; D is perhaps TRBD1 or TRBD2 (5 bases each). CDR3 length equals 18 residues. Germline assignment: CDR1 SGHRS and CDR2 YFSETQ. Trimming shortened V by 3 bases and J by 3 bases, and 24 bases separated the two germline ends. CDR3 loop: CASSSKPGNRGPKETQYF. CDR3 sequence (DNA): TGCGCCAGCAGCTCCAAACCAGGAAACCGGGGCCCCAAAGAGACCCAGTACTTC.

This clonotype was detected only a few times. This chain connects TRBV6-5 to TRBJ2-4; 9 nucleotides align to TRBD2. The germline V gene has CDR1 MNHEY and CDR2 SVGAGI. This CDR3 comprises 14 residues. V lost 2 bases, J lost 6 bases, and 2 bases stayed unmatched. CDR3 in amino acids: CASSYAGGGNIQYF. CDR3 DNA sequence: TGTGCCAGCAGTTACGCGGGGGGGGGAAACATTCAGTACTTC.

This clonotype came up a few times. The DNA for the CDR3 is TGTGCCAGCAGCCCCCCGGGACAGGGGGTTCCTGTGCAGTTCTTC. Translated: CASSPPGQGVPVQFF. V usage is TRBV3-1 and J usage is TRBJ2-1, with 11 bases matching TRBD1. The CDR3 has 15 amino acids. After removal of 4 bases from V and 12 bases from J, the junction contained 11 bases not matched to a gene. The germline V gene encodes CDR1 LGHDT and CDR2 YNNKEL (reference sequence).

The chain uses TRBV28 and TRBJ1-2; 7 nucleotides align to TRBD1. The CDR3 runs 12 residues. Germline loops: CDR1 MDHEN, CDR2 SYDVKM. V shed 3 bases and J 7 bases; nucleotides not matched to a gene: 2. DNA of the CDR3: TGTGCCAGCAGTTTGAGGGGGCTTGGCTACACCTTC. This gives the protein CASSLRGLGYTF.